The sequence of this T cell receptor beta chain was determined in a study of shared clonotypes between healthy human individuals. Points from the study as a whole: Relative to their counterparts shared across all four donors, non-shared clonotypes exhibited diminished generation probabilities.

In the case of this clone: The antigen is undetermined.

Assay used: immunoSEQ multiplex PCR; TCRdb lists only in-frame clones, some missing. Here the sample spans 2 million to 3 million clones, roughly 93% being singletons. Each sample came from a Caucasian adult donor living in Nashville, Tennessee. Negatively enriched CD4+ T cells were divided by CD45RA into naive and memory. This CDR3 is 16 amino acids long. V was clipped by 8 bases and J by 2 bases; unmatched bases: 13. Per the germline V gene, CDR1 is MGHRA and CDR2 is YSYEKL. The source of this sequence is a young man in good health. Some clones in this sample may be carry-over from other donors' samples. V gene TRBV4-1 combines with J gene TRBJ2-3; 7 bases map to TRBD2. The specimen sequenced was naive CD4+ T cells from PBMCs. The subset: CD45RA+ positively selected. The CDR3 reads CASAPYLSGDTDTQYF. The CDR3 region has the DNA TGCGCCAGCGCACCTTACCTGAGCGGGGACACAGATACGCAGTATTTT.